This TCR beta chain was sequenced during a study of regulatory T cells in long-lasting Graves disease (dated by TCRdb to the early 2020s). For the wider study: In the newly diagnosed Graves' disease group, patients had been taking antithyroid drugs for less than 3 months. This study used TCR sequencing and RNA sequencing of peripheral blood to compare persistent Graves' disease patients against newly diagnosed Graves' disease patients. TCR sequencing covered roughly 13 persistent and approximately 20 newly diagnosed Graves' disease patients, about 35 samples in total. The study was registered as a clinical trial and conducted in China. What the study reported, not specific to this receptor: TRBV28, TRBJ1-2 and TRBJ2-5 were preferentially used in persistent disease, while TRBV20-1 and TRBJ2-1 were favored in newly diagnosed disease. Compared with newly diagnosed patients, persistent Graves' disease patients had lower TCR Shannon entropy and fewer highly expanded clones, which suggests clonal expansion. The study examined only peripheral blood because the primary lesion, thyroid tissue, could not be accessed. Sequencing and analysis were limited to the TCR beta chain. A larger number of public clonotypes was shared among persistent patients (over 2,500) than among newly diagnosed patients (around 870). As a limitation, the authors acknowledged that the small sample size may reduce accuracy.

Interpreted using the paper, the time point label stands for: newly diagnosed GD, antithyroid drugs for less than 3 months. For both TCR sequencing and RNA sequencing, RNA was extracted from PBMCs using TRIzol. The diagnosis of Graves' disease was made according to American Thyroid Association guidelines. The patients came from an endocrinology department in Xi'an, China. From each patient, 7.5 to 9.5 milliliters of peripheral blood was collected into an EDTA anticoagulant tube. Ficoll Paque Plus density gradient separation was used to isolate PBMCs, and no further T cell sorting was done. An Agilent 2100 Bioanalyzer and agarose gel were used to check RNA quality, while a NanoDrop 2000 measured RNA concentration. Library construction relied on multiplex PCR. Sequencing was carried out with an Illumina HiSeq 4000. To build TCR beta libraries, CDR3 regions were amplified by Arm-PCR using iRepertoire HTBI primers. PCR products were gel purified before sequencing. Under the source paper's analysis protocol: Gene usage analysis of CDR3 amino acid clonotypes relied on the 60 or so TRBV and over 13 TRBJ segments identified across samples. COPE and FqMerger were used to merge the filtered high-quality paired reads into contigs. BLAST was used to align contigs to the IMGT TRBV, TRBD and TRBJ reference genes, and CDR3 was defined following IMGT. Highly expanded clones were defined as clonotypes with a frequency above 0.1%. Repertoire diversity was measured by Shannon entropy, and V-J evenness by the Gini coefficient. A clonotype was considered public if more than one individual shared it. TCRdb handled the public reads itself, with Q25 trimming in fastp and clone calling in MiXCR, and kept productive beta chains. For every CDR3 protein sequence, its rows merge into one entry that carries the most common genes and DNA. TCRdb's processing, not the authors', yielded these V and J calls. The sample data list roughly 440,000 distinct CDR3 sequences, and about 15% of these were observed just once. Jointly, the top ten make up 20% to 25% of the sample.

This clonotype was counted at least ten times. Its antigen remains unidentified. No much larger clone exists at a distance of one base, and base qualities are not known. From a lookup of the germline V gene, CDR1 and CDR2 are SNHLY and FYNNEI. V was cut back by 4 bases and J by 0 bases, leaving a gap of 13 bases between them. From its cysteine to its phenylalanine, the CDR3 spans 16 amino acids. The read is trimmed to its CDR3 DNA, 48 bases read in frame from base 1. This sample was also put to use in a study of T cells in Graves' hyperthyroidism and ophthalmopathy. Per that second paper: Stable Graves' hyperthyroidism was defined as no progression to ophthalmopathy during 18 months of follow-up. Hyperthyroidism patients were aged 18 to 65 years and newly diagnosed, with disease duration of less than 2 months. Any patient with an uncontrolled infection, another autoimmune disease, pregnancy or lactation was excluded. Clinical symptoms, serum thyroxine and TRAb, thyroid ultrasound, and orbital computed tomography formed the basis for the diagnoses. The first round of RT-PCR for the TCR CDR3 was performed with the HTBI primer set and the Qiagen OneStep RT-PCR kit. Blood samples also contained most of the expanded thyroid clonotypes (frequency above 0.001), which suggests that blood repertoires may reflect thyroid immune responses. A model built on a 13 V-J signature distinguished ophthalmopathy from stable hyperthyroidism, reaching about 88% sensitivity and 81.08% specificity in cross-validation and 80%/75% in testing. In validation, the model predicted progression to ophthalmopathy a median of about 6.5 months before onset, with approximately 71% sensitivity and about 72% specificity. To identify TCR V-J signatures that set the groups apart, the researchers used a discovery cohort of roughly 100 patients, made up of roughly 40 with Graves' ophthalmopathy and some 58 with stable Graves' hyperthyroidism. Prospective prediction of ophthalmopathy was tested in an independent validation cohort of some 20 hyperthyroidism patients and approximately 17 patients who later progressed to ophthalmopathy. The approximately 100 discovery patients were divided at random into training and test sets in a 7:3 ratio. In several Graves' hyperthyroidism patients, the study also compared T-cell repertoires from thyroid tissue with T-cell repertoires from blood. Following sampling, methimazole starting at 30 mg daily was given to hyperthyroidism patients, and high-dose intravenous methylprednisolone was given to ophthalmopathy patients. The libraries were constructed in a second round of multiplex PCR and then size-selected and purified. Sequencing of the libraries was done on an Illumina HiSeq2000 using paired-end 100 bp reads. SOAPnuke was used to process the raw data, removing reads that contained adapters or uncalled bases, had a mean Phred below 15, or lacked an exact match to the constant primer or identifier. High-quality paired reads were merged using COPE v1.2.5, and each unique nucleotide sequence was defined as a clonotype. MiTCR v1.1 was used to align the clonotypes against IMGT TRBV, TRBD and TRBJ reference segments. The analysis included only V-J combinations with a frequency above 0.0001, which together covered approximately 99% of the repertoires. A TCS score was defined as the ratio of F50 (clonal expansion) to E x V (chaos), with BLOSUM62-based TCRdist applied between CDR3 peptides within each V-J. Welch's t-statistics and random forest reduced 514 V-J features to fewer than 15, which were used in a naive Bayes classifier (R e1071). Sample size was not statistically predetermined, and investigators were not blinded to group allocation. The paper reports TCR Vbeta CDR3 sequencing of fewer than 150 peripheral blood samples: under 45 ophthalmopathy, about 75 hyperthyroidism and around 17 progressor patients.

This chain is built from TRBV2 and TRBJ1-5; there is no confident call for the D gene. Source: peripheral blood mononuclear cells (PBMCs), taken at new diagnosis, from a patient treated with antithyroid drugs. The TCR was taken from a woman aged 18-29 years with Graves disease. Donor details come from another sample of the same person, matched by shared clones. This receptor carries the CDR3 CASSAAELYSNQPQHF. The nucleotide sequence is given as TGTGCCAGCAGTGCGGCAGAGCTTTATAGCAATCAGCCCCAGCATTTT. Reference TRBV2 and TRBJ1-5 proteins supply the regions before and after the CDR3; the full variable domain is: EPEVTQTPSHQVTQMGQEVILRCVPISNHLYFYWYRQILGQKVEFLVSFYNNEISEKSEIFDDQFSVERPDGSNFTLKIRSTKLEDSAMYFCASSAAELYSNQPQHFGDGTRLSIL.